What follows are 30 T cell receptor beta chains derived from one specimen sequenced in a study of monozygotic twins with cystic fibrosis. Profiled with immunoSEQ multiplex PCR; TCRdb holds only in-frame clones, not every one. The table shows 36,000 or so clones, with 80% to 95% occurring only once. Sequencing was carried out using blood. The source is a boy younger than 10 with cystic fibrosis.

The gene calls are TRBV6-6 and TRBJ1-4, with TRBD1 as a possible D gene (5 bases). Germline values: CDR1 MNHNY, CDR2 SVGAGI (reference sequence). The CDR3 sequence is 15 residues long. The ends were cut back, 8 bases at V and 7 bases at J, with 20 bases in the middle. The CDR3 loop is CASGQPQGFVEKLFF. The CDR3 coding sequence is TGTGCCAGCGGTCAGCCCCAGGGTTTTGTTGAAAAACTGTTTTTT.

J is TRBJ1-4 and V is TRBV5-1; D may be TRBD1 (5 bases). Trimming took off 3 bases at V and 2 bases at J, with 17 bases between the two ends. Germline assignment: CDR1 SGHRS and CDR2 YFSETQ. The CDR3 is 17 amino acids. CDR3 DNA: TGCGCCAGCAGCTGGGACTCTCCAAGTGCCACTAATGAAAAACTGTTTTTT. It is translated as CASSWDSPSATNEKLFF.

This clone was picked up a small number of times. This chain links TRBV7-9 with TRBJ1-1; D may be TRBD1 (5 bases). V was shortened by 1 base and J by 4 bases, with 19 bases between the two germline ends. Per the germline V gene, CDR1 is SEHNR and CDR2 is FQNEAQ (reference sequence). CDR3 length equals 17 residues. CDR3 in amino acids: CASSLEGSPPLGTEAFF. CDR3 DNA sequence: TGTGCCAGCAGCTTAGAGGGGTCGCCTCCCCTGGGCACTGAAGCTTTCTTT. Using reference TRBV7-9 and TRBJ1-1 for the parts outside the CDR3, the full variable domain is DTGVSQNPRHKITKRGQNVTFRCDPISEHNRLYWYRQTLGQGPEFLTYFQNEAQLEKSRLLSDRFSAERPKGSFSTLEIQRTEQGDSAMYLCASSLEGSPPLGTEAFFGQGTRLTVV.

The chain uses TRBV19 and TRBJ1-2; D uncertain. V dropped 4 bases and J dropped 5 bases, with 23 bases sitting between them. The CDR3 covers 17 residues. CDR1 is LNHDA and CDR2 is SQIVND in the germline V gene (reference sequence). DNA of the CDR3: TGTGCCAGTAGTACCCCCTTGGTCCCCTGGTTTTTATATGGCTACACCTTC. This gives the protein CASSTPLVPWFLYGYTF.

CDR3: CASSPPGNWGTEAFF. For the CDR3, the DNA is TGTGCCAGCAGTCCCCCGGGGAATTGGGGCACTGAAGCTTTCTTT. This chain joins TRBV6-6 and TRBJ1-1; D uncertain. V gave up 5 bases and J gave up 4 bases, with 17 bases separating them. This CDR3 is 15 amino acids long. Germline V gene data show CDR1 as MNHNY and CDR2 as SVGAGI (reference sequence).

This chain connects TRBV5-1 to TRBJ2-5; 9 bases line up with TRBD1. V gave up 3 bases and J gave up 3 bases; unmatched junction bases: 3. Per the germline V gene, CDR1 is SGHRS and CDR2 is YFSETQ. The CDR3 contains 14 residues. The CDR3 bases are TGCGCCAGCAGCTGGGGACAGGGCGAAGAGACCCAGTACTTC. It is translated as CASSWGQGEETQYF.

The chain couples TRBV4-1 to TRBJ2-7; 8 bases are a match to TRBD1. In germline, CDR1 is MGHRA, CDR2 YSYEKL. This CDR3 contains 15 residues. V lost 0 bases to trimming and J lost 5 bases; unmatched junction nucleotides: 6. CDR3 in amino acids: CASSQDGGTGNEQYF. CDR3 bases: TGCGCCAGCAGCCAAGATGGTGGGACAGGAAACGAGCAGTACTTC.

This rearrangement joins TRBV10-1 to TRBJ2-5; 9 bases agree with TRBD1. CDR3 size: 15 residues. CDR1 WNHNN and CDR2 SYGVQD come from the germline V gene (reference sequence). The V segment lost 7 bases and the J segment 2 bases; nucleotides outside the gene matches: 8. The CDR3 coding sequence is TGCGCCAGCACCGAACAGGGGGCGGAACAAGAGACCCAGTACTTC. Translated: CASTEQGAEQETQYF.

This clone was picked up one time. The chain recombines TRBV7-3 with TRBJ1-3; unclear D gene. This CDR3 contains 16 residues. V lost 0 bases to trimming and J lost 0 bases, with 9 bases between them. Germline CDR1 is SGHTA and CDR2 is FQGTGA. This CDR3 reads CASSLTQTSSGNTIYF. Here the CDR3 DNA reads TGTGCCAGCAGCTTAACTCAGACGAGCTCTGGAAACACCATATATTTT.

This clone has only one observation. This chain connects TRBV4-1 to TRBJ1-1, with 7 bases matching TRBD1. The V gene end was trimmed by 2 bases and the J gene end by 4 bases; junction bases not matched to a gene: 4. The germline V gene has CDR1 MGHRA and CDR2 YSYEKL. The CDR3 has 14 amino acids. CDR3 bases: TGCGCCAGCAGCCAATTTGACAGGGTCACTGAAGCTTTCTTT. Amino acid sequence: CASSQFDRVTEAFF.

This CDR3 is CASSEPGLLYNEQFF. As DNA, the CDR3 is TGCGCCAGCAGCGAACCGGGACTGCTCTACAATGAGCAGTTCTTC. This chain links TRBV10-2 with TRBJ2-1, with a weak D call TRBD2 (6 bases). The CDR3 spans 15 residues. Germline V CDR1 and CDR2: WSHSY, SAAADI. The ends were cut back, 6 bases at V and 3 bases at J, with 15 bases in the middle.

This rearrangement joins TRBV6-5 to TRBJ2-5; 7 bases fit TRBD2. V was clipped by 7 bases and J by 4 bases; unmatched bases: 6. The CDR3 runs 13 residues. The germline V gene has CDR1 MNHEY and CDR2 SVGAGI. CDR3 sequence (DNA): TGTGCCAGCACCGTAAGCGGGGCAGAGACCCAGTACTTC. Its protein is CASTVSGAETQYF.

The gene calls are TRBV18 and TRBJ2-7, with D uncertain. CDR1 and CDR2 (germline): KGHSH, LQKENI. There are 13 residues in the CDR3. Deletions cut 2 bases from V and 1 base from J, with 6 bases between. CDR3 nucleotides: TGTGCCAGCTCACCAGGTAATTCCTACGAGCAGTACTTC. Its translation: CASSPGNSYEQYF.

The CDR3 coding sequence is TGCGCCAGCACCTTTGGCGGGGTTCGAGGGAATGATAGGTGGAATGAAAAACTGTTTTTT. It encodes CASTFGGVRGNDRWNEKLFF. The chain links TRBV5-1 to TRBJ1-4; D is unclear. V dropped 6 bases and J dropped 5 bases, with 32 bases sitting between them. CDR1 and CDR2 (germline): SGHRS, YFSETQ. The CDR3 length is 20 residues.

This chain uses TRBV6-5 with TRBJ2-7, with a tentative D call TRBD1 (6 bases). Germline assignment: CDR1 MNHEY and CDR2 SVGAGI. This CDR3 contains 14 residues. Trimming stripped 6 bases from V and 1 base from J, with 13 bases between. CDR3 DNA sequence: TGTGCCAGCAGGGAGCCAGGACAGTCCTACGAGCAGTACTTC. Protein product: CASREPGQSYEQYF.

This chain joins TRBV4-1 and TRBJ2-1; 9 bases are shared with TRBD2. The CDR3 extends over 15 amino acids. Germline CDR1 is MGHRA and CDR2 is YSYEKL. J was trimmed by 6 bases and V by 1 base; bases with no gene match: 4. CDR3 in amino acids: CASSQALAGSNEQFF. The CDR3 bases are TGCGCCAGCAGCCAAGCCCTAGCGGGGAGCAATGAGCAGTTCTTC.

This clone was observed once. The chain carries TRBV6-1 and TRBJ1-2; D is undetermined. V was trimmed by 3 bases and J by 0 bases, leaving 8 bases between them. Looked up from germline, CDR1 is MNHNS and CDR2 is SASEGT. The CDR3 runs to 14 residues. The CDR3 spells CASSERTANYGYTF. CDR3 nucleotides: TGTGCCAGCAGTGAGAGGACGGCTAACTATGGCTACACCTTC.

The chain recombines TRBV5-1 with TRBJ1-1, with a possible D match to TRBD1 (5 bases). The CDR3 totals 15 residues. V was clipped by 1 base and J by 6 bases, with 16 bases between them. Germline CDR1 reads SGHRS; CDR2 reads YFSETQ. CDR3 sequence: CASSLTRGLTPEAFF. CDR3 coding DNA: TGCGCCAGCAGCTTGACCCGGGGACTAACCCCTGAAGCTTTCTTT.

This CDR3 is CSVDGASGYTF. The CDR3 region has the DNA TGCAGCGTTGACGGAGCCAGTGGCTACACCTTC. V gene TRBV29-1 combines with J gene TRBJ1-2; D unresolved. Per germline, CDR1 SQVTM and CDR2 ANQGSEA. The ends were cut back, 3 bases at V and 7 bases at J, with 9 bases in the middle. The length of the CDR3 is 11 residues.

The chain recombines TRBV19 with TRBJ1-6, with 11 bases identical to TRBD1. CDR3 size: 15 residues. V was clipped by 2 bases and J by 10 bases; unmatched bases: 4. The germline CDR1 and CDR2 sequences are LNHDA and SQIVND (reference sequence). Here the CDR3 reads CASSIRGQGDSPLHF. CDR3 nucleotide sequence: TGTGCCAGTAGTATAAGGGGACAGGGGGACTCACCCCTCCACTTT.

The CDR3 DNA is TGTGCCAGCAGTTTATACAGCTACTATGGCTACACCTTC. It is translated as CASSLYSYYGYTF. J is TRBJ1-2 and V is TRBV27; D gene uncertain. This CDR3 has 13 residues. Germline CDR1 reads MNHEY; CDR2 reads SMNVEV (reference sequence). Trimming took off 1 base at V and 3 bases at J, with 6 bases between the two ends.

This chain connects TRBV15 to TRBJ1-2; D is possibly TRBD1 (5 bases). The CDR3 length is 15 residues. The V end lost 0 bases, the J end lost 7 bases, and 15 bases lay between the germline ends. Germline V gives CDR1 LNHNV, CDR2 YYDKDF (reference sequence). The CDR3 DNA is TGTGCCACCAGCAGAGATCGGGGGACCGGGTCTGGCTACACCTTC. This codes for CATSRDRGTGSGYTF. Full variable domain (remainder filled in from reference TRBV15 and TRBJ1-2): DAMVIQNPRYQVTQFGKPVTLSCSQTLNHNVMYWYQQKSSQAPKLLFHYYDKDFNNEADTPDNFQSRRPNTSFCFLDIRSPGLGDTAMYLCATSRDRGTGSGYTFGSGTRLTVV.

The gene calls are TRBV6-1 and TRBJ2-7; TRBD1 aligns across 8 bases. The CDR3 loop spans 12 amino acids. The germline V gene has CDR1 MNHNS and CDR2 SASEGT. V was pared by 6 bases and J by 6 bases, with 4 bases of the junction left unmatched. The CDR3 nucleotides are TGTGCCAGCAGGGGACAGGTGCGCGAGCAGTACTTC. Its protein product is CASRGQVREQYF.

The V call is TRBV5-4, the J call TRBJ2-5; 11 bases align to TRBD1. The germline V gene has CDR1 SGHNT and CDR2 YYREEE (reference sequence). The CDR3 contains 15 residues. With 0 bases clipped from V and 4 bases from J, the junction kept 2 bases outside the gene matches. This CDR3 is CASSLGTGGTETQYF. In DNA, the CDR3 is TGTGCCAGCAGCTTGGGGACAGGGGGCACAGAGACCCAGTACTTC.

The chain couples TRBV6-1 to TRBJ1-5; D not certain. CDR3 length equals 16 residues. The V gene's germline CDR1 is MNHNS and CDR2 SASEGT. V lost 3 bases to trimming and J lost 2 bases, with 14 bases between them. The CDR3 nucleotides are TGTGCCAGCAGTGAGGACGGTGGGTCGGGCAATCAGCCCCAGCATTTT. This sequence encodes CASSEDGGSGNQPQHF.

The chain couples TRBV5-4 to TRBJ2-1; 8 positions match TRBD1. The length of the CDR3 is 16 residues. Germline V CDR1 and CDR2: SGHNT, YYREEE (reference sequence). V dropped 1 base and J dropped 1; count of bases not matched to a gene: 4. The CDR3 DNA reads as TGTGCCAGCAGCTTGTTTCAGGGGGCGTCCTACAATGAGCAGTTCTTC. Amino acid sequence: CASSLFQGASYNEQFF.

The chain recombines TRBV7-8 with TRBJ1-2; D remains unclear. CDR3 length equals 15 residues. The V gene's germline CDR1 is SGHVS and CDR2 FQNEAQ. Trimming stripped 4 bases from V and 0 bases from J, with 12 bases between. Written as DNA, the CDR3 is TGTGCCAGCAGCTACCGCGGGTCATCTAACTATGGCTACACCTTC. This translates into CASSYRGSSNYGYTF.

The rearrangement joins TRBV15 to TRBJ2-7; TRBD1 matches at 9 bases. The germline gives CDR1 LNHNV, CDR2 YYDKDF (reference sequence). The CDR3 is 15 residues long. V lost 2 bases and J lost 2; bases outside the gene matches: 4. The CDR3 loop reads CATSRKQGATYEQYF. The CDR3 DNA sequence: TGTGCCACCAGCAGAAAACAGGGGGCTACCTACGAGCAGTACTTC.

This rearrangement joins TRBV5-1 to TRBJ1-1; no firm D call. In germline, CDR1 is SGHRS, CDR2 YFSETQ. V gave up 5 bases and J gave up 4 bases, with 21 bases separating them. The CDR3 contains 16 residues. In DNA, the CDR3 is TGCGCCAGCAGTTTTCCCCCACGAGGAGACGGCACTGAAGCTTTCTTT. Its protein product is CASSFPPRGDGTEAFF.

The CDR3 DNA follows: TGTGCCAGCTCAGACGGACAGTACTATGGCTACACCTTC. This sequence encodes CASSDGQYYGYTF. This sequence joins TRBV18 and TRBJ1-2; TRBD1 might be the D (6 bases). The CDR3 consists of 13 residues. The germline V and J ends were trimmed by 5 bases and 3 bases, with 10 bases remaining between them. The V gene's germline CDR1 is KGHSH and CDR2 LQKENI.